These 4 T cell receptor beta chains were all obtained from the same sample, sequenced in a study of CD4 T cells in relation to SARS-CoV-2 and coronaviruses. The unexposed donors gave CD4+ T cells in about 2011-2018, prior to COVID-19. Isolation of CD4+ T cells took place after 10 days in culture. Their antigens are not known. The assay was immunoSEQ multiplex PCR, and TCRdb's table has in-frame clones only and misses some. The sample shows about 24,000 clones, about 70% of them seen only once. The material sequenced was CD4+ T cells from PBMCs, cultured in vitro. The receptors derive from a human donor in good health.

The J gene is TRBJ1-4, the V gene TRBV4-3; a possible D gene is TRBD1 (5 bases). The CDR3 loop spans 16 amino acids. The V and J ends lost 4 bases and 8 bases respectively, with 20 bases between them. CDR1 is LGHNA, CDR2 YSLEER, per germline. DNA of the CDR3: TGCGCCAGCAGCCGAGGGGCAGGAGGGTCATCGGAAAAACTGTTTTTT. Its translation: CASSRGAGGSSEKLFF.

This rearrangement joins TRBV5-4 to TRBJ2-7; 7 nucleotides match TRBD1. Looked up from germline, CDR1 is SGHNT and CDR2 is YYREEE (reference sequence). V gave up 0 bases and J gave up 0 bases; unmatched junction bases: 3. The CDR3 totals 15 residues. As DNA, the CDR3 is TGTGCCAGCAGCTTGGGGACAGGAAGCTCCTACGAGCAGTACTTC. Amino acids: CASSLGTGSSYEQYF.

This chain uses TRBV18 with TRBJ2-1; D is tentatively TRBD1 or TRBD2 (6 bases each). CDR3 size: 15 residues. With 3 bases removed from V and 10 bases from J, the gap between germline ends came to 19 bases. In germline, CDR1 is KGHSH, CDR2 LQKENI. In DNA, the CDR3 is TGTGCCAGCTCACCGCTGGGGGGCTTAGAGGGGGAGCAGTTCTTC. Protein sequence: CASSPLGGLEGEQFF.

The chain has TRBV11-2 and TRBJ1-2; D is uncertain. The CDR3 spans 15 residues. V lost 5 bases and J 4 bases, leaving 17 bases between the germline ends. Germline V gene lookup returns CDR1 SGHAT and CDR2 FQNNGV. The CDR3 DNA is TGTGCCAGCAGCCAGATAAGGAGATCTGGCTATGGCTACACCTTC. Translated: CASSQIRRSGYGYTF.